This T cell receptor (beta chain) is drawn from a study of CD8+CD57+ T cells in acquired aplastic anemia. For the study at large: Sorted cells (CD4+ and CD8+) yielded DNA amounts that averaged approximately 3.1 ug.

The patients chosen for sequencing had shown expansion of CD8+CD57+ cells (detected by flow cytometry). In its sample, this clonotype was seen many times. Genomic DNA acted as the template from which TCR beta VDJ combination and CDR3 sequence profiling were carried out. TCRdb fed the reads into MiXCR, producing one record per CDR3 protein. The sample includes under 350,000 distinct CDR3 sequences, 50% to 65% of them seen just once. The germline gives CDR1 MGHRA, CDR2 YSYEKL. V was pared by 4 bases and J by 0 bases, with 16 bases between. The CDR3 is 16 residues long. Sequenced: sorted CD4+, CD8+, or CD8+CD57+ T cells (not recorded which) from PBMCs. The rearrangement links TRBV4-1 to TRBJ2-7; possible D gene TRBD2, 5 bases. The sequence came from a human donor with aplastic anemia. For the CDR3, the DNA is TGCGCCAGCAGCCTAAGGACCTTGGGGAGCTCCTACGAGCAGTACTTC. Translated: CASSLRTLGSSYEQYF.